Listed below are T cell receptor beta chains from one sample, sequenced in a study of cytomegalovirus exposure and HLA in healthy donors. The table came from immunoSEQ multiplex PCR; TCRdb's copy has only in-frame clones and leaves some out. The sample records some 120,000 clones, over 8% being singletons. Source material: PBMCs. The receptors shown here come from a man between 25 and 39 years old in good health and CMV-seronegative. CDR3s include the opening cysteine and the closing phenylalanine or tryptophan. The D gene is left open where the match is weak. Expanded clones get a size class; other rows say once, few or many, or leave the size out.

D gene	J gene	clone size	V gene	CDR3 DNA	CDR3 protein
NA	TRBJ1-1	few	TRBV7-3	TGTGCCAGCAGCTTCAAGGGGGACACTGAAGCTTTCTTT	CASSFKGDTEAFF
NA	TRBJ1-3	few	TRBV4-3	TGCGCCAGCAGCCAAGTGGAGGGAGCTGGAAACACCATATATTTT	CASSQVEGAGNTIYF
NA	TRBJ2-5	NA	TRBV10-3	TGTGCCATCAGGCCCGGTCTCGCCCTGTGGCAAGAGACCCAGTACTTC	CAIRPGLALWQETQYF
NA	TRBJ1-5	few	TRBV27	TGTGCCAGCAGTTCCGGTACGCGAGGGAGCAATCAGCCCCAGCATTTT	CASSSGTRGSNQPQHF
NA	TRBJ2-1	few	TRBV5-1	TGCGCCTCTGGGGGGGCCAATGAGCAGTTCTTC	CASGGANEQFF
NA	TRBJ2-7	NA	TRBV10-2	TGCGCCAGCAGTGAGTGGACTAATGCTAGGTACGAGCAGTACTTC	CASSEWTNARYEQYF
TRBD2	TRBJ2-2	few	TRBV9	TGTGCCAGCAGCGTAGCTCCGCCTAGCGGTACCGGGGAGCTGTTTTTT	CASSVAPPSGTGELFF
NA	TRBJ2-2	NA	TRBV4-3	TGCGCCAGCAGCCAAGCAGGGTCCGGCACCGGGGAGCTGTTTTTT	CASSQAGSGTGELFF
NA	TRBJ1-4	few	TRBV7-9	TGTGCCAGCAGCTTAGACTCTGAAAAACTGTTTTTT	CASSLDSEKLFF
TRBD2	TRBJ2-6	few	TRBV9	TGTGCCAGCAGCGTAGACGGGGGGAGCTCTGGGGCCAACGTCCTGACTTTC	CASSVDGGSSGANVLTF
TRBD1	TRBJ2-5	NA	TRBV7-3	TGTGCCAGCAGTTCCGGACAGGTCTCCGGTGTCGAGACCCAGTACTTC	CASSSGQVSGVETQYF
TRBD1	TRBJ2-7	NA	TRBV7-9	TGTGCCAGCAGCCCGAGGGACAGCTCCTACGAGCAGTACTTC	CASSPRDSSYEQYF
NA	TRBJ2-7	many	TRBV30	TGTGCCTCCTCAGCGGGTGACAACTCCTACGAGCAGTACTTC	CASSAGDNSYEQYF
TRBD1	TRBJ1-2	few	TRBV7-9	TGTGCCAGCAGCTTAGGGGACAGTAACTATGGCTACACCTTC	CASSLGDSNYGYTF
NA	TRBJ1-3	few	TRBV9	TGTGCCAGCAGCCCGCACGGGGGTGAGGGAAACACCATATATTTT	CASSPHGGEGNTIYF
NA	TRBJ1-1	NA	TRBV30	TGTGCCTGGAGTGTCTTTCTTCAGGCTAAATCTGAAGCTTTCTTT	CAWSVFLQAKSEAFF
TRBD2	TRBJ2-5	NA	TRBV6-1	TGTGCCAGCAGTGAACTAGCGGGGGGAAGTGAGACCCAGTACTTC	CASSELAGGSETQYF
NA	TRBJ2-7	few	TRBV30	TGTGCCTGGGAGACTTCTATAGCCTACGAGCAGTACTTC	CAWETSIAYEQYF
TRBD2	TRBJ2-5	NA	TRBV9	TGTGCCAGCAGCGTAGCGTTTCTAGCGGGGCAAGAGACCCAGTACTTC	CASSVAFLAGQETQYF
TRBD2	TRBJ2-1	NA	TRBV7-8	TGTGCCAGCAGCTTAGGGGGCGGGGGGGCCGAAGAGCAGTTCTTC	CASSLGGGGAEEQFF
NA	TRBJ1-2	NA	TRBV11-2	TGTGCCAGCAGCTCGACAGTTCTGGGCTACACCTTC	CASSSTVLGYTF
NA	TRBJ1-1	NA	TRBV7-8	TGTGCCAGCAGCCCGGAGGTAGACACTGAAGCTTTCTTT	CASSPEVDTEAFF
NA	TRBJ2-1	NA	TRBV4-3	TGCGCCAGCAGCCAAAAGGCAGGGATATCCTACAATGAGCAGTTCTTC	CASSQKAGISYNEQFF
TRBD2	TRBJ2-1	NA	TRBV7-9	TGTGCCAGCAGCCCCGGACTAGCGCGTACCAGCTCCTACAATGAGCAGTTCTTC	CASSPGLARTSSYNEQFF
TRBD1	TRBJ1-2	few	TRBV30	TGTGCCTGGAGTGTCGGTCAGGGGGCAGACTACACCTTC	CAWSVGQGADYTF
TRBD2	TRBJ2-2	few	TRBV7-9	TGTGCCAGCAGCTTAAAAGCCTCGAGCGGGAGAGATGCCGGGGAGCTGTTTTTT	CASSLKASSGRDAGELFF
TRBD1	TRBJ2-2	few	TRBV5-4	TGTGCCAGCAGCTTGGCAGGGGGTCAGACCGGGGAGCTGTTTTTT	CASSLAGGQTGELFF
NA	TRBJ1-1	few	TRBV21-1	TGTGCCAGCAGAAAGAGGAACACTGAAGCTTTCTTT	CASRKRNTEAFF
NA	TRBJ2-7	NA	TRBV5-4	TGTGCCAGCAGCTTGGGGCCCTTGGTGGGGGGCTCCTACGAGCAGTACTTC	CASSLGPLVGGSYEQYF
NA	TRBJ2-1	NA	TRBV4-1	TGCGCCAGCAGCCAAGAGAGCGGACTTAACAATGAGCAGTTCTTC	CASSQESGLNNEQFF
NA	TRBJ2-7	NA	TRBV2	TGTGCCAGCAGCCTCTTAGGCCGAGGCTACTCCTACGAGCAGTACTTC	CASSLLGRGYSYEQYF
TRBD1	TRBJ1-2	NA	TRBV19	TGTGCCAGTACGACAGGGGAGAACTATGGCTACACCTTC	CASTTGENYGYTF
NA	TRBJ2-7	few	TRBV7-9	TGTGCCAGCAGGGGGGGGGACACCTACGAGCAGTACTTC	CASRGGDTYEQYF
NA	TRBJ1-1	few	TRBV2	TGTGCCAGCAGGATGCTTAGCCGAACTGAAGCTTTCTTT	CASRMLSRTEAFF
TRBD1	TRBJ2-7	few	TRBV30	TGTGCCTGCAAGCCGGAAGACAGGGGGCGCTTAGTGAGGAACGAGCAGTACTTC	CACKPEDRGRLVRNEQYF
NA	TRBJ1-2	few	TRBV11-2	TGTGCCAGCAGCGTCGAAGAAGGACACAATAACTATGGCTACACCTTC	CASSVEEGHNNYGYTF
NA	TRBJ1-1	NA	TRBV28	TGTGCCAGCAGTGGAGGGGTGTCTGAAGCTTTCTTT	CASSGGVSEAFF
TRBD1	TRBJ2-3	few	TRBV27	TGTGCCAGCAAAGGGTCAACGTGGGACAGATTAAAAGATACGCAGTATTTT	CASKGSTWDRLKDTQYF
TRBD2	TRBJ2-7	NA	TRBV7-8	TGTGCCAGCGGCGGGACTAGCGGGGGGGTGCGCGAGCAGTACTTC	CASGGTSGGVREQYF
NA	TRBJ1-5	many	TRBV6-1	TGTGCCAGCAGTGAAGAGAGCCATCAGCCCCAGCATTTT	CASSEESHQPQHF
NA	TRBJ2-5	NA	TRBV18	TGTGCCAGCTCACCATTACGGAGCCAAGAGACCCAGTACTTC	CASSPLRSQETQYF
TRBD1	TRBJ1-5	NA	TRBV12-5	TGTGCTAGTGGAGGTGGACAGGAAAATCAGCCCCAGCATTTT	CASGGGQENQPQHF
TRBD1	TRBJ1-1	many	TRBV30	TGTGCCTGGAGTGTATCAGGGGGCAGCACTGAAGCTTTCTTT	CAWSVSGGSTEAFF
TRBD1	TRBJ1-5	NA	TRBV11-2	TGTGCCAGCAGCTTTGGGACAGGGGGCTGGAATCAGCCCCAGCATTTT	CASSFGTGGWNQPQHF
TRBD2	TRBJ2-5	NA	TRBV7-6	TGTGCCAGCAGCTTAGGGCAACTAGCGGGGGGGCCAGAGACCCAGTACTTC	CASSLGQLAGGPETQYF